This record looks at one T cell receptor (beta chain) sequence and its context. The antigen is undetermined. Looked up from germline, CDR1 is GTSNPN and CDR2 is SVGIG (reference sequence). This CDR3 contains 11 residues. Deletions cut 5 bases from V and 1 base from J, with 3 bases between. These data originate in a study of blood T cells in healthy people across ages. General study results and limits: Per-million-T-cell TCR beta diversity fell roughly linearly with age.

Peripheral blood was drawn, about 9.1 milliliters per donor. It was with a sample-barcoded 5' primer and a J-beta primer mix that a second PCR of roughly 7 to 12 cycles was run. TCRdb analysed the 5' RACE reads with MiXCR anew, one entry per CDR3 protein. Here the sample spans just under 750,000 distinct CDR3 sequences, approximately 21% being singletons. Sequenced input: blood. This clonotype was sampled from a man between 65 and 80 years old in good health. The chain recombines TRBV30 with TRBJ2-1; D remains ambiguous. This CDR3 is CAWASYNEQFF. The DNA of the CDR3 is TGTGCCTGGGCTTCCTACAATGAGCAGTTCTTC.